These 2 T cell receptor beta chains came from one sample sequenced in a study of early stage breast cancer tumors. This table comes from immunoSEQ multiplex PCR, and its TCRdb copy is limited to in-frame clones, with some not included. The profile covers about 36,000 clones, with roughly 70% appearing a single time and approximately 7% taken by the ten largest. Sequencing was performed on blood. The receptors were sampled from a person aged 55 to 75 with breast cancer.

The rearrangement links TRBV18 to TRBJ2-7; D not certain. Between the trimmed V and J ends, which lost 2 bases and 4 bases, there was a span of 12 bases. CDR1 KGHSH and CDR2 LQKENI come from the germline V gene. The CDR3 runs to 14 residues. Written as DNA, the CDR3 is TGTGCCAGCTCACCAGGGTTGTCAAAATACGAGCAGTACTTC. Its protein is CASSPGLSKYEQYF.

The CDR3 bases are TGTGCCAGCAGCCAGGGGCTAGCGGGGGTAACCGGGGAGCTGTTTTTT. It translates to CASSQGLAGVTGELFF. The V and J genes are TRBV7-6 and TRBJ2-2, with 10 bases fitting TRBD2. Germline CDR1 is SGHVS and CDR2 is FNYEAQ. After removal of 5 bases from V and 5 bases from J, the junction contained 8 bases not matched to a gene. CDR3 length: 16 amino acids.